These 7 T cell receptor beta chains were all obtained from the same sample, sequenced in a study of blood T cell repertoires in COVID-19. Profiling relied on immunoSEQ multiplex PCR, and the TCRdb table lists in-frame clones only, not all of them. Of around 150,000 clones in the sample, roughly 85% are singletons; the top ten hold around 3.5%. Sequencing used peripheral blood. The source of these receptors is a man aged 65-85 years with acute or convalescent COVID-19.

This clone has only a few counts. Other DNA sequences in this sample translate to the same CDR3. The CDR3 coding sequence is TGTGCCAGTAGTATTACGGCAGCGGGAGTGGGCTATGAGCAGTTCTTC. Encoded protein: CASSITAAGVGYEQFF. The V call is TRBV19, the J call TRBJ2-1, with 8 bases matching TRBD2. This CDR3 is built from 16 residues. The trim removed 3 bases at V and 8 bases at J, leaving 12 bases unmatched. Per germline, CDR1 LNHDA and CDR2 SQIVND (reference sequence).

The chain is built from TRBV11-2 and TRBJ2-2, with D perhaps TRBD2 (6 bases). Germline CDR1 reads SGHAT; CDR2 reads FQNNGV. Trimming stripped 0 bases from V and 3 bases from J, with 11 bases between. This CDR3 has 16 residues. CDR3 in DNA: TGTGCCAGCAGCTTAGATTCGGCGGGGCACACCGGGGAGCTGTTTTTT. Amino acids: CASSLDSAGHTGELFF.

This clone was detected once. CDR3 DNA sequence: TGTGCCAGCAGTTTCTCCGGGACACGCTCTGGAAACACCATATATTTT. This codes for CASSFSGTRSGNTIYF. This chain joins TRBV13 and TRBJ1-3, with D possibly TRBD1 on 6 matching bases. With 6 bases removed from V and 0 bases from J, the gap between germline ends came to 15 bases. The CDR3 sequence is 16 residues long. CDR1 is PRHDT, CDR2 FYEKMQ, per germline (reference sequence).

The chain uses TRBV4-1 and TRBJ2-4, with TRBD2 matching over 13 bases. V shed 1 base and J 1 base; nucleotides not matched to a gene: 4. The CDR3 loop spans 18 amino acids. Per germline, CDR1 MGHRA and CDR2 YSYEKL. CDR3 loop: CASSQVLAGGVAKNIQYF. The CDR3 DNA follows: TGCGCCAGCAGCCAAGTACTAGCGGGAGGGGTTGCCAAAAACATTCAGTACTTC.

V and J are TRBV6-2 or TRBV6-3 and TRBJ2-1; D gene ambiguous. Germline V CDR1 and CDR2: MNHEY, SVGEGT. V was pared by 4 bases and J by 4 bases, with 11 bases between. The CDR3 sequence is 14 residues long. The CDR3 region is CASSFQLGYNEQFF. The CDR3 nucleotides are TGTGCCAGCAGTTTCCAACTCGGGTACAATGAGCAGTTCTTC.

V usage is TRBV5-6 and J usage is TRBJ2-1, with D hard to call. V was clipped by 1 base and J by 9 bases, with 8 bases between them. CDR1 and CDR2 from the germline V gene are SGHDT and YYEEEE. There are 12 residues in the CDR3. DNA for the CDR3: TGTGCCAGCAGCTTGATGGTAGCTGAGCAGTTCTTC. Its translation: CASSLMVAEQFF.

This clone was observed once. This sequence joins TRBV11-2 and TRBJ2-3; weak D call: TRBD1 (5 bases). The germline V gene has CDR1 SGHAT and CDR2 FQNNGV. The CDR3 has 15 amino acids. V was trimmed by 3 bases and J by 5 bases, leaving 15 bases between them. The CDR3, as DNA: TGTGCCAGCAGCTTTAAAAGGGGCTTAGGAGATACGCAGTATTTT. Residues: CASSFKRGLGDTQYF. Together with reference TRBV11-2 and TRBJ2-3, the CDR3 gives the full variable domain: EAGVAQSPRYKIIEKRQSVAFWCNPISGHATLYWYQQILGQGPKLLIQFQNNGVVDDSQLPKDRFSAERLKGVDSTLKIQPAKLEDSAVYLCASSFKRGLGDTQYFGPGTRLTVL.